Following are 31 T cell receptor beta chains from one sample sequenced in a study of CDR3 diversity in severe acne. TCRdb ran MiXCR on the PCR reads and lists one entry per CDR3 protein. The table shows about 100,000 distinct CDR3 sequences, with roughly half occurring only once. Sample: blood. These receptors were collected from a male donor with acne.

This clonotype was counted a few times. The J gene is TRBJ1-6, the V gene TRBV20-1, with a tentative D call TRBD1 (5 bases). V lost 4 bases, J lost 8 bases, and 12 bases lay in between. Germline V lookup: CDR1 DFQATT, CDR2 SNEGSKA (reference sequence). This CDR3 has 13 residues. CDR3 loop: CSAKQGGDSPLHF. The CDR3 bases are TGCAGTGCTAAGCAGGGCGGAGATTCACCCCTCCACTTT.

The genes are TRBV7-2 and TRBJ2-1; 10 nucleotides match TRBD2. CDR3 length equals 17 residues. CDR1 is SGHTA, CDR2 FQGNSA, per germline. Germline trimming cut 2 bases from V and 6 bases from J; bases unmatched to any gene: 10. CDR3 sequence: CASSLHLAGVLGNEQFF. The CDR3 DNA sequence: TGTGCCAGCAGCTTACATCTAGCGGGAGTGCTTGGCAATGAGCAGTTCTTC.

The rearrangement uses TRBV6-1 and TRBJ1-5; unclear D gene. The CDR3 length is 13 residues. V was cut by 6 bases and J by 2 bases, with 8 bases left in between. CDR1 MNHNS and CDR2 SASEGT come from the germline V gene. The CDR3 DNA sequence: TGTGCCAGCAGGCCCCGAGGCAATCAGCCCCAGCATTTT. It yields the protein CASRPRGNQPQHF.

This clonotype showed up just a few times. The rearrangement joins TRBV29-1 to TRBJ2-2, with D possibly being TRBD2 (6 bases). CDR3 size: 14 residues. Trimming removed 2 bases from V and 3 bases from J, with 10 bases in between. The germline CDR1 and CDR2 sequences are SQVTM and ANQGSEA. Here the CDR3 reads CSVESGLYTGELFF. CDR3 DNA: TGCAGCGTTGAATCGGGACTGTACACCGGGGAGCTGTTTTTT.

This clonotype has a handful of counts. This chain joins TRBV11-2 and TRBJ2-2, with 7 bases lining up with TRBD2. Germline CDR1 and CDR2: SGHAT and FQNNGV. Germline trimming cut 7 bases from V and 6 bases from J; bases unmatched to any gene: 8. The CDR3 spans 14 residues. The CDR3 loop reads CASTPPGRAGELFF. The CDR3 DNA sequence: TGTGCCAGCACCCCCCCAGGGAGGGCCGGGGAGCTGTTTTTT.

The chain uses TRBV20-1 and TRBJ2-7; TRBD2 matches at 8 bases. The CDR3 loop spans 12 amino acids. Trimming took 3 bases from V and 6 from J; bases not matched to a gene: 4. Looked up from germline, CDR1 is DFQATT and CDR2 is SNEGSKA (reference sequence). The CDR3 DNA sequence: TGCAGTGCTAGCGGGAGGGCCGTCGAGCAGTACTTC. This codes for CSASGRAVEQYF.

This rearrangement joins TRBV10-3 to TRBJ1-1, with D perhaps matching TRBD1 (6 bases). The V and J ends lost 4 bases and 3 bases respectively, with 24 bases between them. The CDR3 covers 18 residues. Germline-derived CDR1 and CDR2 are ENHRY and SYGVKD. CDR3 in amino acids: CAISVSAGAMSLDTEAFF. CDR3 in DNA: TGTGCCATCAGTGTGAGCGCAGGGGCGATGAGTTTGGACACTGAAGCTTTCTTT.

In its sample, this clonotype was seen many times. This rearrangement joins TRBV20-1 to TRBJ1-5; a possible D gene is TRBD1 (6 bases). CDR1 is DFQATT and CDR2 is SNEGSKA in the germline V gene (reference sequence). Trimming shortened V by 6 bases and J by 7 bases, and 16 bases separated the two germline ends. This CDR3 region has 13 residues. The CDR3 protein is CSAQYLQGQPQHF. In DNA form, the CDR3 reads TGCAGTGCCCAATACTTACAGGGACAGCCCCAGCATTTT.

V is TRBV6-5 and J is TRBJ2-2; D may be TRBD1 (5 bases). CDR3 length: 12 amino acids. Germline CDR1 is MNHEY and CDR2 is SVGAGI. Trimming removed 7 bases at V and 8 bases at J, with 11 bases between. The CDR3 region has the DNA TGTGCCAGCAATCCTAGGGGTGGGGAGCTGTTTTTT. Translated, it gives CASNPRGGELFF.

This clonotype turned up a few times. The rearrangement uses TRBV4-1 and TRBJ1-5; D not certain. The length of the CDR3 is 13 residues. Germline CDR1 is MGHRA and CDR2 is YSYEKL. Between the trimmed V and J ends, which lost 4 bases and 5 bases, there was a span of 9 bases. The CDR3 loop is CASSRAVDQPQHF. CDR3 nucleotides: TGCGCCAGCAGCCGGGCGGTTGATCAGCCCCAGCATTTT.

On this clonotype itself: The conserved closing phenylalanine or tryptophan is absent in this CDR3, likely reflecting a read error. The chain uses TRBV19 and TRBJ2-3; D remains unclear. Trimming left V 7 bases short and J 2 bases short, with 10 bases between. Germline V gene lookup returns CDR1 LNHDA and CDR2 SQIVND (reference sequence). The CDR3 runs 13 residues. The CDR3: CASNRRPTDTQYC. The CDR3 DNA sequence: TGTGCCAGTAATCGGAGACCCACAGATACGCAGTATTGT.

The chain has TRBV29-1 and TRBJ2-7, with TRBD1 matching 7 bases. This CDR3 region has 13 residues. V lost 6 bases to trimming and J lost 3 bases; unmatched junction nucleotides: 8. Germline V gene lookup returns CDR1 SQVTM and CDR2 ANQGSEA. The CDR3 nucleotides are TGCAGCGTCGTCGGGACAGAGAGCTACGAGCAGTACTTC. Residues: CSVVGTESYEQYF.

By proportion, this clonotype is medium-sized (0.01 to 0.1%). The genes are TRBV12-3 or TRBV12-4 and TRBJ2-1, with 7 bases that match TRBD1. This CDR3 contains 13 residues. The junction had 7 bases not matched to a gene; V was cut back by 10 bases and J by 4 bases. CDR3 DNA sequence: TGTGCCACCACTCTGGACAGGTACAATGAGCAGTTCTTC. It translates to CATTLDRYNEQFF.

This clonotype showed up many times. This chain uses TRBV7-9 with TRBJ2-3; D is undetermined. CDR3 length equals 15 residues. The V and J ends lost 2 bases and 6 bases respectively, with 15 bases between them. Germline assignment: CDR1 SEHNR and CDR2 FQNEAQ (reference sequence). The CDR3 DNA follows: TGTGCCAGCAGCTTAATGGGTGCCGTGGGGGATACGCAGTATTTT. This gives the protein CASSLMGAVGDTQYF.

The rearrangement joins TRBV2 to TRBJ2-2, with TRBD1 matching over 10 bases. Trimming took 3 bases from V and 0 from J; bases not matched to a gene: 4. Germline CDR1 SNHLY, CDR2 FYNNEI. CDR3 length equals 17 residues. The CDR3 loop reads CASSEATGGSNTGELFF. The CDR3 DNA reads as TGTGCCAGCAGTGAGGCGACAGGGGGCTCGAACACCGGGGAGCTGTTTTTT.

Comments on this clonotype: This sequence may be a read error, since a much larger clone differs from it by one base. The V gene is TRBV24-1, the J gene TRBJ2-7, with a possible D match to TRBD1 (5 bases). The end of the DNA aligns better with TRBJ2-1, so the J call may be wrong. Per the germline V gene, CDR1 is KGHDR and CDR2 is SFDVKD. The CDR3 spans 17 residues. The CDR3 loop reads CATSDLDSKSSYNEQFF. DNA of the CDR3: TGTGCCACCAGTGATTTGGACAGTAAAAGCTCCTACAATGAGCAGTTCTTC.

This clonotype has ten or more counts. V usage is TRBV3-1 and J usage is TRBJ2-7; D gene unclear. The germline V gene has CDR1 LGHDT and CDR2 YNNKEL (reference sequence). V gave up 1 base and J gave up 3 bases, with 10 bases separating them. This CDR3 comprises 14 residues. This CDR3 is CASSQGPSSYEQYF. The CDR3, as DNA: TGTGCCAGCAGCCAAGGGCCCTCTAGCTACGAGCAGTACTTC.

This clonotype appeared a few times. The genes are TRBV3-1 and TRBJ2-1; the match to TRBD2 covers 8 bases. Germline CDR1 reads LGHDT; CDR2 reads YNNKEL (reference sequence). The V and J ends lost 5 bases and 5 bases, in that order; junction bases with no gene match: 5. The CDR3 contains 14 residues. The CDR3 DNA follows: TGTGCCAGCAGCGAGGCGGGGGGCCACAATGAGCAGTTCTTC. This translates into CASSEAGGHNEQFF.

The chain recombines TRBV5-1 with TRBJ2-1; D uncertain. V lost 0 bases and J 0 bases, leaving 10 bases between the germline ends. The germline V gene has CDR1 SGHRS and CDR2 YFSETQ. CDR3 length: 16 residues. This chain's CDR3 is CASSLESSSSYNEQFF. The CDR3 DNA sequence: TGCGCCAGCAGCTTGGAATCCTCAAGCTCCTACAATGAGCAGTTCTTC.

This clonotype was recorded many times. V and J are TRBV7-2 and TRBJ1-2; 7 bases agree with TRBD1. This CDR3 is 15 amino acids long. Trimming took 2 bases from V and 2 from J; bases not matched to a gene: 5. The germline V gene encodes CDR1 SGHTA and CDR2 FQGNSA. The CDR3 here is CASSLIYRGNYGYTF. The CDR3 DNA sequence: TGTGCCAGCAGCTTAATTTACAGGGGAAACTATGGCTACACCTTC.

This chain joins TRBV25-1 and TRBJ1-2; D may be TRBD1 (6 bases). The V and J ends lost 6 bases and 2 bases respectively, with 22 bases between them. CDR3 length equals 17 residues. The V gene's germline CDR1 is MGHDK and CDR2 SYGVNS. The CDR3 sequence: CASSGRIGQTHNYGYTF. DNA of the CDR3: TGTGCCAGCAGCGGACGGATCGGACAGACTCACAACTATGGCTACACCTTC.

Comment on this clonotype: An end of the junction differs from the germline gene, which may be a read error. The chain joins TRBV3-1 to TRBJ2-7; D is perhaps TRBD1 or TRBD2 (5 bases each). The CDR3 sequence is 14 residues long. Per germline, CDR1 LGHDT and CDR2 YNNKEL (reference sequence). Written as DNA, the CDR3 is TGCGCCAGCAGCACCGGGACGGCCGCCTACGAGCAGTACTTC. Translated, it gives CASSTGTAAYEQYF.

About this clonotype: An end of the junction differs from the germline gene, which may be a read error. The chain carries TRBV24-1 and TRBJ2-7; tentatively, D is TRBD1 (6 bases). This CDR3 is 15 amino acids long. Germline CDR1 and CDR2: KGHDR and SFDVKD. The CDR3 DNA sequence: TGTGCCACCAGTGGTCCCCGGCACAGGGATTACGAGCAGCACTTC. The encoded protein is CATSGPRHRDYEQHF.

This clonotype was detected many times. V and J are TRBV7-9 and TRBJ2-7; D call uncertain. The CDR3 length is 12 residues. Looked up from germline, CDR1 is SEHNR and CDR2 is FQNEAQ (reference sequence). With 5 bases removed from V and 2 bases from J, the gap between germline ends came to 7 bases. The CDR3 DNA reads TGTGCCAGCAGCCCTGACACCTACGAGCAGTACTTC. This codes for CASSPDTYEQYF.

The chain employs TRBV7-9 and TRBJ1-5, with 7 positions matching TRBD1. The CDR3 loop spans 13 amino acids. In germline, CDR1 is SEHNR, CDR2 FQNEAQ (reference sequence). J was trimmed by 6 bases and V by 8 bases; bases with no gene match: 7. The CDR3 protein is CASGSGGGQPQHF. In DNA form, the CDR3 reads TGTGCCAGCGGTTCAGGGGGTGGTCAGCCCCAGCATTTT.

This clonotype was seen only once. The chain recombines TRBV11-2 with TRBJ2-3; possibly TRBD1 for D (5 bases). CDR3 length: 15 residues. V lost 5 bases and J 11 bases, leaving 23 bases between the germline ends. Germline CDR1 is SGHAT and CDR2 is FQNNGV. The DNA for the CDR3 is TGTGCCAGCAGCCGTCCCAGGGTGGGTTATCATGAGCAGTATTTT. As protein: CASSRPRVGYHEQYF.

The J gene is TRBJ2-7, the V gene TRBV29-1, with D uncertain. The germline V gene encodes CDR1 SQVTM and CDR2 ANQGSEA. The CDR3 loop spans 12 amino acids. Trimming shortened V by 2 bases and J by 4 bases, and 9 bases separated the two germline ends. CDR3: CSVESSPYEQYF. CDR3 coding DNA: TGCAGCGTTGAAAGCAGCCCTTACGAGCAGTACTTC.

V and J are TRBV20-1 and TRBJ2-1, with 8 bases matching TRBD2. Germline CDR1 and CDR2: DFQATT and SNEGSKA (reference sequence). The CDR3 spans 17 residues. V dropped 2 bases and J dropped 8; count of bases not matched to a gene: 17. CDR3: CSARKHPSGQGIDEQFF. In DNA, the CDR3 is TGCAGTGCTAGAAAGCACCCTAGCGGGCAGGGGATCGATGAGCAGTTCTTC.

This clonotype was counted a few times. The gene calls are TRBV6-1 and TRBJ2-7; 12 bases map to TRBD2. J lost 4 bases, V lost 3 bases, and 13 bases had no gene match. The CDR3 extends over 18 amino acids. The germline V gene has CDR1 MNHNS and CDR2 SASEGT. The CDR3 coding sequence is TGTGCCAGCAGTGATAGCTCTCTCGGACTAGCGGGAAGATACGAGCAGTACTTC. Translation: CASSDSSLGLAGRYEQYF.

As concerns this clonotype: An end of the junction does not agree with germline; a read error may underlie this. The chain carries TRBV29-1 and TRBJ2-6; possibly TRBD2 for D (7 bases). Germline V gene sequence: CDR1 SQVTM, CDR2 ANQGSEA. The CDR3 is made up of 15 amino acids. In DNA, the CDR3 is TGCAGCGTTGAAGAGGCGGGGGCTGGGGCCAGCGTCCTGACTTTC. Translated, it gives CSVEEAGAGASVLTF.

V usage is TRBV7-2 and J usage is TRBJ1-2, with a weak D call TRBD1 (5 bases). CDR1 is SGHTA, CDR2 FQGNSA, per germline. The CDR3 sequence is 15 residues long. V lost 5 bases and J 5 bases, leaving 18 bases between the germline ends. The DNA of the CDR3 is TGTGCCAGCAGCAAGACGACAACAGGAGAGTATGGCTACACCTTC. This translates into CASSKTTTGEYGYTF.